A single sample is the source of the 32 T cell receptor beta chains below, sequenced in a study of OX40 agonist ivuxolimab in advanced cancers. Repertoires were generated with immunoSEQ multiplex PCR, while TCRdb's copy carries only in-frame clones and drops some. This sample yields 62,000 or so clones, of which approximately 84% are seen a single time; around 9.5% belongs to the top ten. Here the sequenced sample was CD4+ or CD8+ T cells sorted from blood, taken in a trial of the OX40 agonist ivuxolimab. The receptors stem from an adult with an advanced solid tumor such as melanoma, head and neck, liver or kidney cancer.

This sequence joins TRBV28 and TRBJ1-2; 8 bases fit TRBD1. The V gene's germline CDR1 is MDHEN and CDR2 SYDVKM. This CDR3 contains 12 residues. V trimming: 10 bases; J trimming: 7 bases; junction bases outside the gene matches: 8. CDR3 coding DNA: TGTGCCACCGGCCAGGGGGCGCTTGGCTACACCTTC. Translating gives CATGQGALGYTF.

The V and J genes are TRBV7-3 and TRBJ2-2, with 8 bases fitting TRBD1. The length of the CDR3 is 15 residues. With V trimmed by 5 bases and J by 0 bases, 2 bases remained unmatched. The germline gives CDR1 SGHTA, CDR2 FQGTGA. The CDR3 reads CASSLTGANTGELFF. CDR3 coding DNA: TGTGCCAGCAGCCTGACAGGGGCGAACACCGGGGAGCTGTTTTTT. The full variable domain, with the rest looked up from reference TRBV7-3 and TRBJ2-2, is GAGVSQTPSNKVTEKGKYVELRCDPISGHTALYWYRQSLGQGPEFLIYFQGTGAADDSGLPNDRFFAVRPEGSVSTLKIQRTERGDSAVYLCASSLTGANTGELFFGEGSRLTVL.

The V gene is TRBV30, the J gene TRBJ1-5, with a tentative D call TRBD1 (5 bases). Germline V gene sequence: CDR1 GTSNPN, CDR2 SVGIG (reference sequence). This CDR3 region has 14 residues. The V and J ends lost 2 bases and 11 bases respectively, with 19 bases between them. Written as DNA, the CDR3 is TGTGCCTGGAGTATTAACAGGTCCCCTCGCGCCCAGCATTTT. Amino acids: CAWSINRSPRAQHF. Variable domain in full (rest from reference TRBV30 and TRBJ1-5): SQTIHQWPATLVQPVGSPLSLECTVEGTSNPNLYWYRQAAGRGLQLLFYSVGIGQISSEVPQNLSASRPQDRQFILSSKKLLLSDSGFYLCAWSINRSPRAQHFGDGTRLSIL.

This chain connects TRBV5-4 to TRBJ1-2, with TRBD1 matching 9 bases. There are 15 residues in the CDR3. Germline V CDR1 and CDR2: SGHNT, YYREEE (reference sequence). V lost 0 bases to trimming and J lost 4 bases; unmatched junction nucleotides: 4. CDR3 amino acids: CASSLETGGSYGYTF. CDR3 DNA: TGTGCCAGCAGCTTGGAGACAGGGGGATCCTATGGCTACACCTTC.

This chain connects TRBV28 to TRBJ2-3; D possibly corresponds to TRBD2 (6 bases). The germline V gene has CDR1 MDHEN and CDR2 SYDVKM. V dropped 4 bases and J dropped 0 bases, with 20 bases sitting between them. The CDR3 totals 18 residues. CDR3 in DNA: TGTGCCAGCAGTTCGCCTCGAGGGGAGCGGGCTAGCACAGATACGCAGTATTTT. Translated, it gives CASSSPRGERASTDTQYF.

V and J are TRBV28 and TRBJ2-3; 7 bases match TRBD1. V dropped 6 bases and J dropped 0; count of bases not matched to a gene: 6. This CDR3 is built from 15 residues. Germline values: CDR1 MDHEN, CDR2 SYDVKM. The DNA of the CDR3 is TGTGCCAGCAGATTCGGACAGGTTAGCACAGATACGCAGTATTTT. The encoded protein is CASRFGQVSTDTQYF.

This chain joins TRBV19 and TRBJ2-2; 12 bases line up with TRBD2. This CDR3 spans 16 amino acids. J lost 2 bases, V lost 5 bases, and 3 bases had no gene match. Germline V CDR1 and CDR2: LNHDA, SQIVND (reference sequence). The CDR3 region has the DNA TGTGCCAGTAGTGTGACTAGCGGGGGAAACACCGGGGAGCTGTTTTTT. Translated, it gives CASSVTSGGNTGELFF.

The J gene is TRBJ1-5, the V gene TRBV28; D not certain. The germline V gene has CDR1 MDHEN and CDR2 SYDVKM. This CDR3 has 14 residues. V lost 5 bases to trimming and J lost 1 base, with 9 bases between them. In nucleotides, the CDR3 is TGTGCCAGCAGTCAAGGAGGAAGCAATCAGCCCCAGCATTTT. Translation gives CASSQGGSNQPQHF.

The chain uses TRBV28 and TRBJ2-1; D possibly matches TRBD1 or TRBD2 (6 bases each). The V gene lost 3 bases and the J gene lost 1 base, with 16 bases spanning the gap. The CDR3 is 17 residues long. Germline V gene sequence: CDR1 MDHEN, CDR2 SYDVKM. CDR3 DNA sequence: TGTGCCAGCAGTTTTGGAGGGGACAATTTTTCCTACAATGAGCAGTTCTTC. Amino acid sequence: CASSFGGDNFSYNEQFF.

The CDR3 region has the DNA TGTGCCAGCAGTTACCGGGACAGGGGGATCTACGAGCAGTACTTC. Protein: CASSYRDRGIYEQYF. This chain uses TRBV6-5 with TRBJ2-7; 11 nucleotides align to TRBD1. CDR1 and CDR2 from the germline V gene are MNHEY and SVGAGI. The CDR3 spans 15 residues. V lost 2 bases and J lost 3; bases outside the gene matches: 3.

This clone was seen a single time. This chain links TRBV6-1 with TRBJ2-7; 8 nucleotides agree with TRBD2. The J segment lost 3 bases and the V segment lost 2 bases, leaving 6 bases of the junction unmatched. Per the germline V gene, CDR1 is MNHNS and CDR2 is SASEGT. This CDR3 contains 15 residues. CDR3 in DNA: TGTGCCAGCAGTGAATGGCGGGGGGCGAACTACGAGCAGTACTTC. It translates to CASSEWRGANYEQYF.

This chain connects TRBV7-2 to TRBJ1-1; 7 bases line up with TRBD1. There are 13 residues in the CDR3. Per the germline V gene, CDR1 is SGHTA and CDR2 is FQGNSA. J gave up 4 bases and V 5 bases, and 4 bases lay outside the gene matches. DNA of the CDR3: TGTGCCAGCAGCGCCCACAGGGGCACTGAAGCTTTCTTT. It specifies CASSAHRGTEAFF.

V and J are TRBV5-1 and TRBJ2-1, with TRBD2 matching 8 bases. Germline CDR1 and CDR2: SGHRS and YFSETQ. Germline trimming cut 4 bases from V and 8 bases from J; bases unmatched to any gene: 5. The CDR3 runs to 13 residues. The CDR3 DNA is TGCGCCAGCAGCCTCCGGGGGGGACATGAGCAGTTCTTC. The encoded protein is CASSLRGGHEQFF.

This clone has a handful of counts. The chain employs TRBV30 and TRBJ2-1; 8 nucleotides align to TRBD1. The CDR3 sequence is 15 residues long. In germline, CDR1 is GTSNPN, CDR2 SVGIG (reference sequence). Losses at the gene ends were 2 bases for V and 3 bases for J; bases not matched to a gene: 6. CDR3 coding DNA: TGTGCCTGGAGTCTCATGGGACAGGACTACAATGAGCAGTTCTTC. Protein product: CAWSLMGQDYNEQFF. Combining the CDR3 with reference TRBV30 and TRBJ2-1 gives the whole variable domain SQTIHQWPATLVQPVGSPLSLECTVEGTSNPNLYWYRQAAGRGLQLLFYSVGIGQISSEVPQNLSASRPQDRQFILSSKKLLLSDSGFYLCAWSLMGQDYNEQFFGPGTRLTVL.

In DNA form, the CDR3 reads TGTGCCATCAGTGAGTCGATACAGGGTTATCAGCCCCAGCATTTT. As protein: CAISESIQGYQPQHF. The rearrangement joins TRBV10-3 to TRBJ1-5; tentative D call: TRBD1 (6 bases). This CDR3 has 15 residues. CDR1 ENHRY and CDR2 SYGVKD come from the germline V gene. V was pared by 0 bases and J by 5 bases, with 11 bases between.

The chain joins TRBV7-6 to TRBJ2-3; 8 bases line up with TRBD2. Trimming at V came to 5 bases and at J to 6 bases, leaving 4 bases not matched to a gene. The CDR3 has 13 amino acids. Germline V CDR1 and CDR2: SGHVS, FNYEAQ. Here the CDR3 reads CASSPGGRDTQYF. In DNA form, the CDR3 reads TGTGCCAGCAGCCCGGGGGGGCGGGATACGCAGTATTTT. Based on the CDR3 plus reference TRBV7-6 and TRBJ2-3, the full variable domain is GAGVSQSPRYKVTKRGQDVALRCDPISGHVSLYWYRQALGQGPEFLTYFNYEAQQDKSGLPNDRFSAERPEGSISTLTIQRTEQRDSAMYRCASSPGGRDTQYFGPGTRLTVL.

The rearrangement uses TRBV14 and TRBJ2-5, with 9 bases aligning to TRBD1. After removal of 4 bases from V and 0 bases from J, the junction contained 3 bases not matched to a gene. The CDR3 is made up of 15 amino acids. The germline V gene encodes CDR1 SGHDN and CDR2 FVKESK. As DNA, the CDR3 is TGTGCCAGCAGCCCCGGGACAGGGTACCAAGAGACCCAGTACTTC. Protein: CASSPGTGYQETQYF.

With regard to this clone: A junction boundary mismatches the germline segment, possibly from a read error. The J gene is TRBJ2-6, the V gene TRBV5-4; either TRBD1 or TRBD2 may fit D (5 bases each). Germline-derived CDR1 and CDR2 are SGHNT and YYREEE (reference sequence). CDR3 length: 16 residues. The CDR3 coding sequence is TGTGCCAGCAGCCCCGTTCAGCGGCAAGGGGCCAGCGTCCTGACTTTC. Encoded protein: CASSPVQRQGASVLTF.

This chain joins TRBV23-1 and TRBJ1-2; D not resolved. TRBV23-1 is an ORF, with its function uncertain. Trimming pared 0 bases from V and 2 bases from J, leaving 4 bases between. The CDR3 length is 13 residues. The CDR3 nucleotides read TGCGCCAGCAGTCAATCAGGGAACTATGGCTACACCTTC. Protein sequence: CASSQSGNYGYTF.

The chain recombines TRBV9 with TRBJ1-3, with D possibly TRBD1 on 5 matching bases. The V and J ends lost 3 bases and 4 bases respectively, with 17 bases between them. This CDR3 has 16 residues. Germline V gene data show CDR1 as SGDLS and CDR2 as YYNGEE. The CDR3 nucleotides are TGTGCCAGCAGCGCTTCGAGGGGCCTAGCGGGAAACACCATATATTTT. It encodes CASSASRGLAGNTIYF.

The rearrangement links TRBV7-9 to TRBJ1-3; a weak D match, TRBD1 (6 bases). Per germline, CDR1 SEHNR and CDR2 FQNEAQ (reference sequence). The CDR3 runs to 15 residues. Trimming took off 5 bases at V and 2 bases at J, with 13 bases between the two ends. CDR3 loop: CASSKMGAPGNTIYF. The CDR3 DNA sequence: TGTGCCAGCAGCAAGATGGGGGCGCCTGGAAACACCATATATTTT.

The sample holds one count of this clone. This chain connects TRBV11-2 to TRBJ2-7; 8 positions agree with TRBD2. With V trimmed by 8 bases and J by 4 bases, 7 bases remained unmatched. The CDR3 covers 13 residues. Germline lookup yields CDR1 SGHAT and CDR2 FQNNGV. CDR3 DNA sequence: TGTGCCAGCGGAAACGGGGGGGAGTACGAGCAGTACTTC. Its translation is CASGNGGEYEQYF. Full variable domain (outside the CDR3, taken from reference TRBV11-2 and TRBJ2-7): EAGVAQSPRYKIIEKRQSVAFWCNPISGHATLYWYQQILGQGPKLLIQFQNNGVVDDSQLPKDRFSAERLKGVDSTLKIQPAKLEDSAVYLCASGNGGEYEQYFGPGTRLTVT.

The chain joins TRBV6-4 to TRBJ1-2; TRBD1 agrees at 11 bases. This CDR3 region has 16 residues. V shed 4 bases and J 2 bases; nucleotides not matched to a gene: 6. Germline V lookup: CDR1 MRHNA, CDR2 SNTAGT. The DNA for the CDR3 is TGTGCCAGCAGTGGTTGGGGGACAGGGGGAAACTATGGCTACACCTTC. It translates to CASSGWGTGGNYGYTF.

The chain combines TRBV7-2 with TRBJ1-3, with D hard to call. The CDR3 spans 16 residues. Germline CDR1 SGHTA, CDR2 FQGNSA. The V end was cut by 5 bases, the J end by 0 bases, with 14 bases between. CDR3: CASSQFRGTSGNTIYF. The CDR3 DNA sequence: TGTGCCAGCAGCCAATTCAGAGGAACCTCTGGAAACACCATATATTTT.

The chain carries TRBV28 and TRBJ2-5, with D perhaps TRBD1 (6 bases). This CDR3 is built from 14 residues. The ends were cut back, 5 bases at V and 1 base at J, with 11 bases in the middle. Germline V gene sequence: CDR1 MDHEN, CDR2 SYDVKM. DNA of the CDR3: TGTGCCAGCAGTGGAGGACAGAGCCAAGAGACCCAGTACTTC. It translates to CASSGGQSQETQYF.

The rearrangement joins TRBV11-2 to TRBJ2-7, with D hard to call. The germline CDR1 and CDR2 sequences are SGHAT and FQNNGV. Trimming stripped 3 bases from V and 4 bases from J, with 16 bases between. The CDR3 has 15 amino acids. This CDR3 reads CASSFLDGRRYEQYF. DNA for the CDR3: TGTGCCAGCAGCTTCCTAGACGGAAGACGGTACGAGCAGTACTTC.

The rearrangement uses TRBV28 and TRBJ2-6, with D possibly matching TRBD2 (7 bases). CDR3 size: 21 residues. V dropped 6 bases and J dropped 1 base, with 28 bases sitting between them. CDR1 is MDHEN and CDR2 is SYDVKM in the germline V gene. In DNA form, the CDR3 reads TGTGCCAGCAGCTCCAGTGGGAAAGAGGGCAGGGGAGGGTCTGGGGCCAACGTCCTGACTTTC. This translates into CASSSSGKEGRGGSGANVLTF.

This clone was counted only a few times. The chain is built from TRBV5-1 and TRBJ2-2, with a weak D call TRBD2 (5 bases). V lost 5 bases to trimming and J lost 7 bases, with 15 bases between them. The CDR3 contains 14 residues. Germline assignment: CDR1 SGHRS and CDR2 YFSETQ. CDR3 nucleotides: TGCGCCAGCAGGACGGGAACCTATCTCGGGGAGCTGTTTTTT. Amino acid sequence: CASRTGTYLGELFF. Full variable domain (rest looked up from reference TRBV5-1 and TRBJ2-2): KAGVTQTPRYLIKTRGQQVTLSCSPISGHRSVSWYQQTPGQGLQFLFEYFSETQRNKGNFPGRFSGRQFSNSRSEMNVSTLELGDSALYLCASRTGTYLGELFFGEGSRLTVL.

This clone is a singleton in its sample. The CDR3, as DNA: TGTGCCTGGAGGGACAGATATCGGGTAGAGCAGTACTTC. Encoded protein: CAWRDRYRVEQYF. The rearrangement uses TRBV30 and TRBJ2-5; TRBD1 might be the D (6 bases). V shed 3 bases and J shed 11 bases, with 19 bases lying between them. The CDR3 covers 13 residues. Germline CDR1 and CDR2: GTSNPN and SVGIG (reference sequence).

The J gene is TRBJ2-5, the V gene TRBV29-1; no clear D. The CDR3 totals 12 residues. CDR1 is SQVTM and CDR2 is ANQGSEA in the germline V gene. Trimming removed 2 bases at V and 5 bases at J, with 9 bases between. DNA of the CDR3: TGCAGCGTTGAACGGTCCGGTGAGACCCAGTACTTC. It translates to CSVERSGETQYF.

This clone appeared a single time. The rearrangement links TRBV15 to TRBJ2-7, with D perhaps given as TRBD1 or TRBD2 (7 bases each). In germline, CDR1 is LNHNV, CDR2 YYDKDF (reference sequence). The CDR3 totals 16 residues. The V and J ends lost 5 bases and 1 base respectively, with 18 bases between them. DNA of the CDR3: TGTGCCACCAGCGTAGCGGGTGCAGGGGGGTCCTACGAGCAGTACTTC. It translates to CATSVAGAGGSYEQYF.

The chain carries TRBV2 and TRBJ2-7; possibly TRBD2 for D (5 bases). The CDR3 extends over 12 amino acids. V lost 4 bases and J 5 bases, leaving 9 bases between the germline ends. The V gene's germline CDR1 is SNHLY and CDR2 FYNNEI. The CDR3: CASSVSGDEQYF. The CDR3 coding sequence is TGTGCCAGCAGTGTTTCCGGGGACGAGCAGTACTTC. Drawing the rest from reference TRBV2 and TRBJ2-7, the complete variable domain is EPEVTQTPSHQVTQMGQEVILRCVPISNHLYFYWYRQILGQKVEFLVSFYNNEISEKSEIFDDQFSVERPDGSNFTLKIRSTKLEDSAMYFCASSVSGDEQYFGPGTRLTVT.